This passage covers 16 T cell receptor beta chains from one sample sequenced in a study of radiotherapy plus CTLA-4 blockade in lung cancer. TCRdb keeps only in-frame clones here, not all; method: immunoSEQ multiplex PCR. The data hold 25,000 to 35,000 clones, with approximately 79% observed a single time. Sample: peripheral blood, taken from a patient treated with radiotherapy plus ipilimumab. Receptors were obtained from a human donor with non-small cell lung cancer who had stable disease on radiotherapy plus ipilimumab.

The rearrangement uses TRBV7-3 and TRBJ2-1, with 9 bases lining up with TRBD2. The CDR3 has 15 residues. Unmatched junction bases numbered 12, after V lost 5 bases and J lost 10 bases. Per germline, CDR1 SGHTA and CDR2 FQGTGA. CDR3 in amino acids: CASSPPGLAAGEQFF. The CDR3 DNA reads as TGTGCCAGCAGCCCTCCGGGACTAGCTGCTGGCGAGCAGTTCTTC.

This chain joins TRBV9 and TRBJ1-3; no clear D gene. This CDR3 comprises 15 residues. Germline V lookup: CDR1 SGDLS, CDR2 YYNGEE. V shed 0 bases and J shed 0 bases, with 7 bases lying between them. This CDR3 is CASSVDWDSGNTIYF. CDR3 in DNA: TGTGCCAGCAGCGTAGATTGGGACTCTGGAAACACCATATATTTT. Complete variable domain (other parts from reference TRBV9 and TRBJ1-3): DSGVTQTPKHLITATGQRVTLRCSPRSGDLSVYWYQQSLDQGLQFLIQYYNGEERAKGNILERFSAQQFPDLHSELNLSSLELGDSALYFCASSVDWDSGNTIYFGEGSWLTVV.

CDR3 region: CASSQEGLSGNTIYF. In DNA form, the CDR3 reads TGCGCCAGCAGCCAAGAGGGGCTCTCTGGAAACACCATATATTTT. J is TRBJ1-3 and V is TRBV4-1; D possibly corresponds to TRBD1 (5 bases). Germline CDR1 reads MGHRA; CDR2 reads YSYEKL. The CDR3 contains 15 residues. The V end was cut by 0 bases, the J end by 0 bases, with 6 bases between.

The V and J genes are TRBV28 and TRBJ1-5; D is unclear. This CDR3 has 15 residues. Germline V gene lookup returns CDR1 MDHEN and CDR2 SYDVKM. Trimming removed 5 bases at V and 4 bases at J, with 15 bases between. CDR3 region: CASSHYSGSNQPQHF. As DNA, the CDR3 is TGTGCCAGCAGTCATTACTCGGGATCGAATCAGCCCCAGCATTTT.

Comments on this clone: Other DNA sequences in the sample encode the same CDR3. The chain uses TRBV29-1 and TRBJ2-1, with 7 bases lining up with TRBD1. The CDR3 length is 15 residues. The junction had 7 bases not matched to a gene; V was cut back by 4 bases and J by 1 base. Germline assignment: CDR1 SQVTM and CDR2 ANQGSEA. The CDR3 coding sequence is TGCAGCGTTGGATCCGCAGGGGGATCCTACAATGAGCAGTTCTTC. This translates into CSVGSAGGSYNEQFF.

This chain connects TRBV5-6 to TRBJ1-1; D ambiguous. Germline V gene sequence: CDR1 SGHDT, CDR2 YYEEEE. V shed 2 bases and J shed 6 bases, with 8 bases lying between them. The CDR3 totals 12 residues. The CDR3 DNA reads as TGTGCCAGCAGCTTAGGTCTGCCTGAAGCTTTCTTT. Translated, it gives CASSLGLPEAFF.

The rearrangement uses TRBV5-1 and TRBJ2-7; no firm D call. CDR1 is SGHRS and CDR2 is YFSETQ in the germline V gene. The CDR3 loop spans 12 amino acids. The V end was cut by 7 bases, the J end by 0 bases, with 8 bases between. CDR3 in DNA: TGCGCCAGCCGAAACCCCTCCTACGAGCAGTACTTC. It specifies CASRNPSYEQYF.

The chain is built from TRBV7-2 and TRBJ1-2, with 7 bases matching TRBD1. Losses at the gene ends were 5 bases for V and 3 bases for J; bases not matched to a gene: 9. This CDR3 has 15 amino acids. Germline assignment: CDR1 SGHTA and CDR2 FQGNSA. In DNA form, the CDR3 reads TGTGCCAGCAGCACCCGACAGGGAAGGGACTATGGCTACACCTTC. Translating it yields CASSTRQGRDYGYTF.

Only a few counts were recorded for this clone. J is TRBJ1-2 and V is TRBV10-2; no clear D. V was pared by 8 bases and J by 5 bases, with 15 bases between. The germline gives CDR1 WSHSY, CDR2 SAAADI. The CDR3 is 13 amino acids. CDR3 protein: CASAPADLYGYTF. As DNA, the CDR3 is TGCGCCAGCGCCCCAGCGGACTTATATGGCTACACCTTC.

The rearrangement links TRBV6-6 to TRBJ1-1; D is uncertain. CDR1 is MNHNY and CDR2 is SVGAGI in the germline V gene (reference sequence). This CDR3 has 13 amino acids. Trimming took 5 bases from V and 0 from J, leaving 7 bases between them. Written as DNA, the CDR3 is TGTGCCAGCAGTCTAAGGATGAACACTGAAGCTTTCTTT. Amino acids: CASSLRMNTEAFF.

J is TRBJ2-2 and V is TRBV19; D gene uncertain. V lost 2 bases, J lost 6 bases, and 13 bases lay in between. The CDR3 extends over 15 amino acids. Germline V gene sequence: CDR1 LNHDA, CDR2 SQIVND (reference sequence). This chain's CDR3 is CASSISPPTAGELFF. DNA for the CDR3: TGTGCCAGTAGTATATCACCCCCAACCGCCGGGGAGCTGTTTTTT.

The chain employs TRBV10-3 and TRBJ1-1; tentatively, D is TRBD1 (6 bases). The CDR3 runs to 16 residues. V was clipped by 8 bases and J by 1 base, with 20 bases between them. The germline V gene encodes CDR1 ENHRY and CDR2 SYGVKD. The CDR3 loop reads CAIADVQGTPNTEAFF. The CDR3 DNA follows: TGTGCCATCGCCGATGTACAGGGTACGCCGAACACTGAAGCTTTCTTT.

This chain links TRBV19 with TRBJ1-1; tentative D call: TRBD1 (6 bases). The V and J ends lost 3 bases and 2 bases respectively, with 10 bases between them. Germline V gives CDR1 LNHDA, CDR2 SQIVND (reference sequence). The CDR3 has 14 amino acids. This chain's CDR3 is CASSMGTPNTEAFF. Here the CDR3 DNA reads TGTGCCAGTAGTATGGGGACACCCAACACTGAAGCTTTCTTT.

The CDR3 loop is CASSPGGNTEAFF. The CDR3 DNA follows: TGTGCCAGCAGCCCAGGGGGGAACACTGAAGCTTTCTTT. V gene TRBV7-3 combines with J gene TRBJ1-1, with TRBD1 matching 7 bases. Trimming took 5 bases from V and 1 from J; bases not matched to a gene: 1. Germline-derived CDR1 and CDR2 are SGHTA and FQGTGA. There are 13 residues in the CDR3.

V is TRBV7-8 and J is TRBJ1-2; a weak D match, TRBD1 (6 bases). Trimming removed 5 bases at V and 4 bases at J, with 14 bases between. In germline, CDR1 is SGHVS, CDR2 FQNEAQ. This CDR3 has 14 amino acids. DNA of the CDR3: TGTGCCAGCAGCCCGAACAGGGAGGTCTATGGCTACACCTTC. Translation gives CASSPNREVYGYTF.

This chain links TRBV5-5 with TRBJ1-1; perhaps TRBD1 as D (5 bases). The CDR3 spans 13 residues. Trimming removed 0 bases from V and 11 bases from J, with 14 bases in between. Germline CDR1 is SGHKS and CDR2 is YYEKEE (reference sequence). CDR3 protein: CASSLEEGGEAFF. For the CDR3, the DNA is TGTGCCAGCAGCTTGGAGGAGGGAGGGGAGGCTTTCTTT. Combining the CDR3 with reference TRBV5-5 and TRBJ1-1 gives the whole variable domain DAGVTQSPTHLIKTRGQQVTLRCSPISGHKSVSWYQQVLGQGPQFIFQYYEKEERGRGNFPDRFSARQFPNYSSELNVNALLLGDSALYLCASSLEEGGEAFFGQGTRLTVV.